Below, 21 T cell receptor beta chains from the same sample are listed, as sequenced in a study of beta chain features in type 1 diabetes. The sequenced template was cDNA made from the entire isolated RNA. Sequenced by immunoSEQ multiplex PCR; TCRdb stores in-frame clones only, minus some. This sample carries 500,000 to 800,000 clones, around an eighth of them seen once, and the ten largest clones take more than 0.095%. General observations from the study: A moderate, significant TCRB CDR3 shortening appeared in type 1 diabetes across four CD4+ subsets.

Antigens for these TCRs are unknown. The sequenced sample was naive CD4+ T cells from blood. These TCRs come from a man aged 30 to 39 with type 1 diabetes.

This clone was seen more than once but under ten times. V usage is TRBV5-1 and J usage is TRBJ2-4; unclear D gene. Germline CDR1 is SGHRS and CDR2 is YFSETQ. CDR3 length equals 13 residues. V was cut by 1 base and J by 10 bases, with 12 bases left in between. CDR3 bases: TGCGCCAGCAGCTTGAATTCCCCCCCAATTCAGTACTTC. Translating gives CASSLNSPPIQYF.

The chain carries TRBV5-4 and TRBJ1-2, with D unclear. This CDR3 is built from 13 residues. Trimming stripped 2 bases from V and 8 bases from J, with 13 bases between. CDR1 is SGHNT, CDR2 YYREEE, per germline (reference sequence). In DNA form, the CDR3 reads TGTGCCAGCAGCTTAAGTGGGTTGTACGGCTACACCTTC. Protein product: CASSLSGLYGYTF.

The rearrangement joins TRBV7-9 to TRBJ2-5, with TRBD1 matching 9 bases. This CDR3 contains 16 residues. CDR1 SEHNR and CDR2 FQNEAQ come from the germline V gene (reference sequence). Trimming cost V 3 bases and J 0 bases; bases outside gene matches: 5. CDR3: CASSFGQGLDQETQYF. The CDR3 DNA reads TGTGCCAGCAGCTTCGGACAGGGGCTTGACCAAGAGACCCAGTACTTC.

This clone was detected only a few times. This sample includes further DNA sequences coding for the same CDR3. V is TRBV29-1 and J is TRBJ1-2, with 8 nucleotides matching TRBD1. The junction had 3 bases not matched to a gene; V was cut back by 6 bases and J by 3 bases. This CDR3 comprises 12 residues. Looked up from germline, CDR1 is SQVTM and CDR2 is ANQGSEA. The CDR3 DNA follows: TGCAGCGTGGACAGGGTGGACTATGGCTACACCTTC. Translated, it gives CSVDRVDYGYTF.

J is TRBJ2-3 and V is TRBV30, with 8 bases lining up with TRBD2. This CDR3 is built from 14 residues. CDR1 and CDR2 from the germline V gene are GTSNPN and SVGIG (reference sequence). Trimming at V came to 1 base and at J to 3 bases, leaving 3 bases not matched to a gene. CDR3 DNA: TGTGCCTGGAGTGAGGGACTAGGGACAGATACGCAGTATTTT. It codes for CAWSEGLGTDTQYF. The full variable domain, rest sourced from reference TRBV30 and TRBJ2-3, is SQTIHQWPATLVQPVGSPLSLECTVEGTSNPNLYWYRQAAGRGLQLLFYSVGIGQISSEVPQNLSASRPQDRQFILSSKKLLLSDSGFYLCAWSEGLGTDTQYFGPGTRLTVL.

V and J are TRBV2 and TRBJ2-2; D uncertain. In germline, CDR1 is SNHLY, CDR2 FYNNEI. The CDR3 consists of 11 residues. V shed 6 bases and J shed 7 bases, with 6 bases lying between them. The CDR3 DNA reads TGTGCCAGCAGGGATGTCGGGGAGCTGTTTTTT. Encoded protein: CASRDVGELFF.

This clone occurred a few times. This chain connects TRBV7-3 to TRBJ2-5, with 7 bases lining up with TRBD2. CDR3 length: 15 residues. Germline V gene data show CDR1 as SGHTA and CDR2 as FQGTGA. After removal of 5 bases from V and 6 bases from J, the junction contained 12 bases not matched to a gene. CDR3 region: CASSRGGLVTQTQYF. For the CDR3, the DNA is TGTGCCAGCAGCCGAGGCGGACTAGTTACGCAGACCCAGTACTTC. Drawing the rest from reference TRBV7-3 and TRBJ2-5, the complete variable domain is GAGVSQTPSNKVTEKGKYVELRCDPISGHTALYWYRQSLGQGPEFLIYFQGTGAADDSGLPNDRFFAVRPEGSVSTLKIQRTERGDSAVYLCASSRGGLVTQTQYFGPGTRLLVL.

This clone was detected a few times. The chain is built from TRBV19 and TRBJ1-1; D call uncertain. Germline V gives CDR1 LNHDA, CDR2 SQIVND (reference sequence). V lost 7 bases and J 1 base, leaving 10 bases between the germline ends. The CDR3 is made up of 13 amino acids. The DNA of the CDR3 is TGTGCCAGTATTGGGCAGAGGAACACTGAAGCTTTCTTT. It codes for CASIGQRNTEAFF. Using reference TRBV19 and TRBJ1-1 for the parts outside the CDR3, the full variable domain is DGGITQSPKYLFRKEGQNVTLSCEQNLNHDAMYWYRQDPGQGLRLIYYSQIVNDFQKGDIAEGYSVSREKKESFPLTVTSAQKNPTAFYLCASIGQRNTEAFFGQGTRLTVV.

The V call is TRBV7-8, the J call TRBJ1-2, with 7 bases fitting TRBD1. The CDR3 loop spans 15 amino acids. Germline values: CDR1 SGHVS, CDR2 FQNEAQ. V lost 9 bases to trimming and J lost 1 base; unmatched junction nucleotides: 11. CDR3 amino acids: CASSRGTVFNYGYTF. The CDR3 DNA is TGTGCCAGTAGTAGGGGGACAGTTTTTAACTATGGCTACACCTTC. Combining the CDR3 with reference TRBV7-8 and TRBJ1-2 gives the whole variable domain GAGVSQSPRYKVAKRGQDVALRCDPISGHVSLFWYQQALGQGPEFLTYFQNEAQLDKSGLPSDRFFAERPEGSVSTLKIQRTQQEDSAVYLCASSRGTVFNYGYTFGSGTRLTVV.

The table lists this clone with a few counts. The chain carries TRBV7-2 and TRBJ2-7; the D is unclear. Germline V gene sequence: CDR1 SGHTA, CDR2 FQGNSA. Between the trimmed V and J ends, which lost 6 bases and 6 bases, there was a span of 21 bases. CDR3 size: 15 residues. The CDR3 is CASSLTPGTLSEQYF. The CDR3 DNA is TGTGCCAGCAGTTTAACGCCAGGAACTCTCTCCGAGCAGTACTTC.

The CDR3 DNA is TGCGCCAGCAGCCAAGATTCAGGGAGCCCCTATAGCAATCAGCCCCAGCATTTT. Its translation is CASSQDSGSPYSNQPQHF. The chain joins TRBV4-3 to TRBJ1-5; D may be TRBD1 (5 bases). CDR1 is LGHNA, CDR2 YSLEER, per germline. V dropped 0 bases and J dropped 0 bases, with 15 bases sitting between them. The CDR3 spans 18 residues.

A few counts support this clone. The chain couples TRBV11-2 to TRBJ2-2, with 8 bases that match TRBD2. This CDR3 is 17 amino acids long. The germline V gene has CDR1 SGHAT and CDR2 FQNNGV. V shed 0 bases, J shed 5 bases, and the junction held 8 bases outside the gene matches. CDR3 DNA sequence: TGTGCCAGCAGCTTAGATTCAGGGACTAGTGGAACCGGGGAGCTGTTTTTT. This encodes CASSLDSGTSGTGELFF.

This clone appeared a few times. A junction boundary mismatches the germline segment, possibly from a read error. The J gene is TRBJ2-4, the V gene TRBV4-3, with D uncertain. The CDR3 extends over 14 amino acids. Germline V gene data show CDR1 as LGHNA and CDR2 as YSLEER. CDR3 in amino acids: CASSQDYPTGSPFF. CDR3 coding DNA: TGCGCCAGCAGCCAAGATTACCCCACCGGATCCCCATTCTTC.

This clone appeared a few times. V usage is TRBV9 and J usage is TRBJ2-5; maybe TRBD2 (6 bases). The CDR3 runs 11 residues. Trimming stripped 4 bases from V and 13 bases from J, with 14 bases between. The germline V gene has CDR1 SGDLS and CDR2 YYNGEE. As DNA, the CDR3 is TGTGCCAGCAGCATACTGAGCGGGTGGTACTTC. Translating gives CASSILSGWYF.

This clone has a handful of counts. CDR3 amino acids: CAINSNTEAFF. The CDR3, as DNA: TGTGCCATCAACTCTAACACTGAAGCTTTCTTT. This chain joins TRBV10-3 and TRBJ1-1; D gene ambiguous. The CDR3 totals 11 residues. V lost 7 bases and J lost 2, with 5 bases in between. Germline-derived CDR1 and CDR2 are ENHRY and SYGVKD.

The J gene is TRBJ2-5, the V gene TRBV7-9; 8 nucleotides match TRBD2. There are 15 residues in the CDR3. J was trimmed by 4 bases and V by 5 bases; bases with no gene match: 9. Germline V gives CDR1 SEHNR, CDR2 FQNEAQ (reference sequence). The CDR3 is CASSRASGLGETQYF. CDR3 bases: TGTGCCAGCAGCCGCGCTAGCGGGTTGGGAGAGACCCAGTACTTC.

The sample holds a few counts of this clone. Other DNA sequences from this sample encode an identical CDR3 as well. This chain uses TRBV18 with TRBJ1-1, with unresolved D. CDR3 length equals 13 residues. V was cut by 3 bases and J by 1 base, with 6 bases left in between. The germline CDR1 and CDR2 sequences are KGHSH and LQKENI. The CDR3 here is CASSPGGNTEAFF. In nucleotides, the CDR3 is TGTGCCAGCTCACCTGGTGGGAACACTGAAGCTTTCTTT.

This clone has a handful of counts. V gene TRBV9 combines with J gene TRBJ2-5; tentatively, D is TRBD2 (6 bases). V was clipped by 6 bases and J by 1 base, with 19 bases between them. The CDR3 consists of 16 residues. The germline V gene encodes CDR1 SGDLS and CDR2 YYNGEE. The CDR3 DNA reads as TGTGCCAGCACCCGCACGGAGGGAGTCCTCCAAGAGACCCAGTACTTC. Translated: CASTRTEGVLQETQYF.

The rearrangement uses TRBV6-1 and TRBJ2-7; 9 nucleotides line up with TRBD1. After removal of 5 bases from V and 6 bases from J, the junction contained 11 bases not matched to a gene. The germline CDR1 and CDR2 sequences are MNHNS and SASEGT. The CDR3 runs to 15 residues. The CDR3: CASSINLGQGSEQYF. Written as DNA, the CDR3 is TGTGCCAGCAGTATTAATCTAGGACAGGGGAGCGAGCAGTACTTC.

The table lists this clone with a few counts. V usage is TRBV5-1 and J usage is TRBJ1-1; D is uncertain. V was shortened by 2 bases and J by 4 bases, with 15 bases between the two germline ends. Germline values: CDR1 SGHRS, CDR2 YFSETQ. This CDR3 region has 15 residues. The CDR3 loop is CASSLTLTAGTEAFF. Written as DNA, the CDR3 is TGCGCCAGCAGCTTAACCCTAACAGCGGGCACTGAAGCTTTCTTT.

The V call is TRBV7-6, the J call TRBJ2-1; either TRBD1 or TRBD2 may supply D (5 bases each). V was clipped by 0 bases and J by 3 bases, with 18 bases between them. This CDR3 has 18 amino acids. Per germline, CDR1 SGHVS and CDR2 FNYEAQ. DNA for the CDR3: TGTGCCAGCAGCTTAGCGAGGGTTCGTCAGGGTGGCTACAATGAGCAGTTCTTC. Translated, it gives CASSLARVRQGGYNEQFF.